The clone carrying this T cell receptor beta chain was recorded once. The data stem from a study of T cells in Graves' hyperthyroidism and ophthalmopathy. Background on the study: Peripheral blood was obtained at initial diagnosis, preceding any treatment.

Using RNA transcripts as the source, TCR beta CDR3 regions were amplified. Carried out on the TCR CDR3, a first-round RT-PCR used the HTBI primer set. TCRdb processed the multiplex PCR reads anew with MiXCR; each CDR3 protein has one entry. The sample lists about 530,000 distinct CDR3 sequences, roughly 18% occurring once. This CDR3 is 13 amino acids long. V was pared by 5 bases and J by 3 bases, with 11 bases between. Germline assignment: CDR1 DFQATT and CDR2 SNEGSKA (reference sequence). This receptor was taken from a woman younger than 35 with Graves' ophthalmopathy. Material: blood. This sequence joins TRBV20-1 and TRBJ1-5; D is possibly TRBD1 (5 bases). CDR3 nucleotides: TGCAGTGCTGGGGGAATCGACAATCAGCCCCAGCATTTT. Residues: CSAGGIDNQPQHF.